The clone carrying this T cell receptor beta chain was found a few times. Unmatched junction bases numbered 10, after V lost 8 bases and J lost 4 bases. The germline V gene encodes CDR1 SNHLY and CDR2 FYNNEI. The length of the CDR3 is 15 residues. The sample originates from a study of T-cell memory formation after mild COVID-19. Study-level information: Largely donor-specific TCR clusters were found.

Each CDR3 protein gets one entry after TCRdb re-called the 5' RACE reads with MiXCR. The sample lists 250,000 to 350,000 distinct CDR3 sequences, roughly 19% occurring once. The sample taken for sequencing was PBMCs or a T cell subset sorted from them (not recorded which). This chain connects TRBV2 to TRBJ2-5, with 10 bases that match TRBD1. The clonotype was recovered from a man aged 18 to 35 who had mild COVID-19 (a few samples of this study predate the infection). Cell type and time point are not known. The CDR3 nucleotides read TGTGCCAGCGGGGGACAGGGGATCTCAGGAGAGACCCAGTACTTC. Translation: CASGGQGISGETQYF.